Below are 23 T cell receptor beta chains sequenced from a single sample in a study of radiation and T cells in renal cell carcinoma. Time point noted: blood 2 weeks post-SBRT. Treatment defined: 15 Gy SBRT to primary tumor, nephrectomy 4 weeks later. Generated by immunoSEQ multiplex PCR, the TCRdb table keeps only in-frame clones and is missing some. Seen here are about 120,000 clones, around 85% observed once, and the top ten hold roughly 5.9%. The sequencing here drew on blood, taken from a patient whose treatment included radiotherapy and nephrectomy. The receptors were sampled from a middle-aged man with renal cell carcinoma.

V is TRBV4-2 and J is TRBJ1-5, with D maybe TRBD1 (6 bases). The CDR3 sequence is 16 residues long. The germline V gene encodes CDR1 LGHNA and CDR2 YNFKEQ. Trimming shortened V by 0 bases and J by 6 bases, and 15 bases separated the two germline ends. The CDR3 loop is CASSQEGGRPGQPQHF. DNA for the CDR3: TGTGCCAGCAGCCAAGAAGGGGGGCGCCCAGGTCAGCCCCAGCATTTT.

The chain carries TRBV4-1 and TRBJ2-5; TRBD2 matches at 9 bases. The germline V gene has CDR1 MGHRA and CDR2 YSYEKL. Unmatched junction bases numbered 5, after V lost 1 base and J lost 5 bases. CDR3 length: 15 amino acids. The CDR3 here is CASSQVGTSGETQYF. Written as DNA, the CDR3 is TGCGCCAGCAGCCAAGTCGGTACTAGCGGGGAGACCCAGTACTTC.

This clone is a singleton in its sample. The chain links TRBV6-5 to TRBJ2-1; D possibly uses TRBD1 or TRBD2 (6 bases each). Trimming removed 10 bases from V and 8 bases from J, with 15 bases in between. There are 12 residues in the CDR3. From germline, CDR1 is MNHEY and CDR2 SVGAGI. The CDR3 is CATTHGGDEQFF. For the CDR3, the DNA is TGTGCCACGACCCACGGGGGCGATGAGCAGTTCTTC.

This chain uses TRBV7-9 with TRBJ2-3, with D hard to call. The V end lost 7 bases, the J end lost 7 bases, and 9 bases lay between the germline ends. Germline values: CDR1 SEHNR, CDR2 FQNEAQ (reference sequence). The CDR3 covers 11 residues. CDR3 sequence reads: CASTLGYTQYF. Here the CDR3 DNA reads TGTGCCAGCACCCTTGGGTATACGCAGTATTTT.

The CDR3 sequence: CSVGEETQYF. CDR3 nucleotide sequence: TGCAGCGTTGGAGAGGAGACCCAGTACTTC. The chain links TRBV29-1 to TRBJ2-5; D gene ambiguous. With 4 bases removed from V and 5 bases from J, the gap between germline ends came to 5 bases. Germline assignment: CDR1 SQVTM and CDR2 ANQGSEA. The CDR3 length is 10 residues.

The V call is TRBV9, the J call TRBJ2-5; no clear D. Trimming left V 0 bases short and J 7 bases short, with 10 bases between. There are 13 residues in the CDR3. The germline gives CDR1 SGDLS, CDR2 YYNGEE. CDR3 nucleotides: TGTGCCAGCAGCGTAGCCCCCCTTGCGACCCAGTACTTC. Translating it yields CASSVAPLATQYF. Full variable domain (remainder filled in from reference TRBV9 and TRBJ2-5): DSGVTQTPKHLITATGQRVTLRCSPRSGDLSVYWYQQSLDQGLQFLIQYYNGEERAKGNILERFSAQQFPDLHSELNLSSLELGDSALYFCASSVAPLATQYFGPGTRLLVL.

The chain combines TRBV6-5 with TRBJ1-5; D may be TRBD1 (5 bases). V lost 6 bases and J 4 bases, leaving 10 bases between the germline ends. This CDR3 contains 13 residues. Germline V lookup: CDR1 MNHEY, CDR2 SVGAGI. Here the CDR3 reads CASRQGSNQPQHF. The CDR3, as DNA: TGTGCCAGCAGGCAGGGTTCTAATCAGCCCCAGCATTTT.

J is TRBJ2-5 and V is TRBV23-1, with TRBD2 as a possible D gene (5 bases). TRBV23-1 is identified as an open reading frame with a role that is uncertain. This CDR3 is built from 18 residues. V lost 6 bases to trimming and J lost 2 bases, with 25 bases between them. This CDR3 is CASRPSRWNDWEQETQYF. The CDR3 DNA sequence: TGCGCCAGCAGACCAAGTCGTTGGAACGATTGGGAGCAAGAGACCCAGTACTTC.

A few counts support this clone. The chain employs TRBV6-1 and TRBJ2-7; D unclear. Germline V gives CDR1 MNHNS, CDR2 SASEGT. The CDR3 spans 17 residues. Trimming took 4 bases from V and 2 from J, leaving 21 bases between them. CDR3 sequence: CASSVRPPAIITYEQYF. DNA for the CDR3: TGTGCCAGCAGTGTAAGACCCCCGGCCATCATAACCTACGAGCAGTACTTC.

The chain joins TRBV5-4 to TRBJ1-1; maybe TRBD1 (5 bases). Per germline, CDR1 SGHNT and CDR2 YYREEE (reference sequence). CDR3 size: 14 residues. V was pared by 4 bases and J by 8 bases, with 18 bases between. Here the CDR3 reads CASSPEAQGREAFF. CDR3 DNA sequence: TGTGCCAGCAGCCCAGAAGCCCAGGGCCGCGAAGCTTTCTTT.

The chain carries TRBV19 and TRBJ1-2; 7 nucleotides match TRBD1. Germline CDR1 LNHDA, CDR2 SQIVND (reference sequence). V gave up 3 bases and J gave up 8 bases; unmatched junction bases: 12. The CDR3 is 15 amino acids. In DNA form, the CDR3 reads TGTGCCAGTAGTATTTCTAAGGGGGCAGGGGCCGGCTACACCTTC. This gives the protein CASSISKGAGAGYTF. The entire variable domain, with the rest obtained from reference TRBV19 and TRBJ1-2, is as follows: DGGITQSPKYLFRKEGQNVTLSCEQNLNHDAMYWYRQDPGQGLRLIYYSQIVNDFQKGDIAEGYSVSREKKESFPLTVTSAQKNPTAFYLCASSISKGAGAGYTFGSGTRLTVV.

The genes are TRBV4-2 and TRBJ2-7, with 7 bases lining up with TRBD2. The germline V gene encodes CDR1 LGHNA and CDR2 YNFKEQ. The trim removed 0 bases at V and 1 base at J, leaving 9 bases unmatched. CDR3 length: 17 amino acids. The CDR3 nucleotides are TGTGCCAGCAGCCAAGAGTGGGGAGGGCGGAAGTCCTACGAGCAGTACTTC. Translated: CASSQEWGGRKSYEQYF.

The gene calls are TRBV4-3 and TRBJ2-5; no firm D call. The J call is doubtful: the DNA matches TRBJ2-7 better. Germline V gives CDR1 LGHNA, CDR2 YSLEER. CDR3 length: 13 residues. In DNA form, the CDR3 reads TGCGCCAGCAGCCAAGACCAGCCTTACGAGCAGTACTTC. Translated: CASSQDQPYEQYF.

V usage is TRBV20-1 and J usage is TRBJ2-1; D gene uncertain. Looked up from germline, CDR1 is DFQATT and CDR2 is SNEGSKA (reference sequence). This CDR3 has 11 amino acids. V lost 1 base to trimming and J lost 2 bases, with 0 bases between them. The CDR3 is CSARAYNEQFF. The DNA for the CDR3 is TGCAGTGCTAGAGCCTACAATGAGCAGTTCTTC.

CDR3 bases: TGTGCCAGCTTCGGGCAATTCTATGGCTACACCTTC. Translation: CASFGQFYGYTF. The chain has TRBV21-1 and TRBJ1-2. TRBV21-1 counts as a pseudogene. The CDR3 has 12 amino acids.

CDR3 nucleotides: TGTGCCTGGAGTATCCAGGGATTTATTGTCGGGGATACGCAGTATTTT. Its translation is CAWSIQGFIVGDTQYF. V is TRBV30 and J is TRBJ2-3, with D possibly matching TRBD1 (5 bases). This CDR3 has 16 amino acids. Trimming pared 2 bases from V and 6 bases from J, leaving 21 bases between. Germline V CDR1 and CDR2: GTSNPN, SVGIG (reference sequence).

This clone occurred once. J is TRBJ2-5 and V is TRBV2, with D uncertain. The DNA end is a closer match to TRBJ2-7, so the J assignment may be wrong. CDR1 and CDR2 from the germline V gene are SNHLY and FYNNEI. The CDR3 is 12 amino acids. Here the CDR3 reads CASGQRTYEQYF. The CDR3 region has the DNA TGTGCCAGCGGGCAGCGAACCTACGAGCAGTACTTC.

The gene calls are TRBV19 and TRBJ2-7; 10 bases agree with TRBD2. V dropped 4 bases and J dropped 3; count of bases not matched to a gene: 6. The CDR3 spans 15 residues. From germline, CDR1 is LNHDA and CDR2 SQIVND (reference sequence). The CDR3, as DNA: TGTGCCAGTAGTAAAGGGCGGACTAGCGGCTACGAGCAGTACTTC. Its translation: CASSKGRTSGYEQYF.

The gene calls are TRBV7-8 and TRBJ2-7, with D perhaps TRBD1 (5 bases). The germline gives CDR1 SGHVS, CDR2 FQNEAQ. With 8 bases removed from V and 0 bases from J, the gap between germline ends came to 17 bases. CDR3 length equals 15 residues. The CDR3 is CASGIYVGLSYEQYF. Here the CDR3 DNA reads TGTGCCAGCGGTATTTACGTGGGGCTCTCCTACGAGCAGTACTTC.

This sequence joins TRBV11-3 and TRBJ1-6, with a possible D match to TRBD1 (6 bases). This CDR3 contains 17 residues. Germline assignment: CDR1 SGHNT and CDR2 YENEEA. Trimming removed 1 base from V and 3 bases from J, with 13 bases in between. The CDR3, as DNA: TGTGCCAGCAGCTTAGCTCAGGGGCCACGCTATAATTCACCCCTCCACTTT. The encoded protein is CASSLAQGPRYNSPLHF.

This rearrangement joins TRBV5-8 to TRBJ1-2; no definite D call. CDR1 and CDR2 from the germline V gene are SGHTS and YDEGEE. The CDR3 runs to 15 residues. Trimming cost V 2 bases and J 8 bases, with 19 bases left between them. The CDR3 bases are TGTGCCAGCAGCTTTACCGGGCCTGCGGCAAAAGGCTACACCTTC. Amino acids: CASSFTGPAAKGYTF.

V gene TRBV7-8 combines with J gene TRBJ1-2, with 10 bases lining up with TRBD1. The CDR3 is 17 amino acids. CDR1 SGHVS and CDR2 FQNEAQ come from the germline V gene. Trimming took 5 bases from V and 7 from J; bases not matched to a gene: 16. The DNA for the CDR3 is TGTGCCAGCAGCCCGGCGGACAGGGGGATCTCGTTCTTTGGCTACACCTTC. Translation: CASSPADRGISFFGYTF.

This sequence joins TRBV9 and TRBJ1-3; D is possibly TRBD1 (6 bases). V lost 0 bases and J 4 bases, leaving 11 bases between the germline ends. The CDR3 spans 15 residues. Germline CDR1 is SGDLS and CDR2 is YYNGEE. The CDR3 region is CASSVGAQGGNTIYF. CDR3 nucleotide sequence: TGTGCCAGCAGCGTAGGGGCACAGGGAGGAAACACCATATATTTT.